This TCR beta chain was captured in a study of PD-1 blockade in mismatch repair-deficient tumors. Study information: Enrolled about 2013-2017, patients had progressing, pretreated mismatch repair-deficient cancers of about a dozen types.

The assay was immunoSEQ multiplex PCR, and TCRdb's table has in-frame clones only and misses some. Found here are around 130,000 clones, roughly 90% of them singletons; the top ten hold 10% to 15%. Between the trimmed V and J ends, which lost 9 bases and 3 bases, there was a span of 12 bases. The CDR3 contains 13 residues. CDR1 and CDR2 from the germline V gene are PRHDT and FYEKMQ (reference sequence). TCRs were sequenced from a few patients responding to pembrolizumab. The sample consisted of peripheral blood, taken just over 70 weeks after starting pembrolizumab. This rearrangement joins TRBV13 to TRBJ2-1; perhaps TRBD2 as D (6 bases). The sequence was obtained from an adult with mismatch repair-deficient cancer. In DNA, the CDR3 is TGTGCCAGTAGGGGCGGGAACTACAATGAGCAGTTCTTC. Translated, it gives CASRGGNYNEQFF. The full variable domain, completed using reference TRBV13 and TRBJ2-1, is AAGVIQSPRHLIKEKRETATLKCYPIPRHDTVYWYQQGPGQDPQFLISFYEKMQSDKGSIPDRFSAQQFSDYHSELNMSSLELGDSALYFCASRGGNYNEQFFGPGTRLTVL.